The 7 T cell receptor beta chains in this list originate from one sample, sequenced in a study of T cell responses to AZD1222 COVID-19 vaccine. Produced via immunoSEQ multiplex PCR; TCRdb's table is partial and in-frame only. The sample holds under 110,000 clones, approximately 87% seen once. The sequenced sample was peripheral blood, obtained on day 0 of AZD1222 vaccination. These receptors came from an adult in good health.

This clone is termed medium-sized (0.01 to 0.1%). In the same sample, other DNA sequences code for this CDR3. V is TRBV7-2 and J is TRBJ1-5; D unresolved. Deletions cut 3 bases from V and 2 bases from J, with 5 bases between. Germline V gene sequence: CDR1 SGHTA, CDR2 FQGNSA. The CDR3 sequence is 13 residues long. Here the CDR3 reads CASSFGGNQPQHF. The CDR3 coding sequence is TGTGCCAGCAGCTTTGGTGGCAATCAGCCCCAGCATTTT.

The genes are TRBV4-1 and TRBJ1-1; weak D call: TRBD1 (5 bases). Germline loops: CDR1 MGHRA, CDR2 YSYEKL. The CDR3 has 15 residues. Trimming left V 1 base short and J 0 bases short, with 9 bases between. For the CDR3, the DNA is TGCGCCAGCAGCCAAGCCGAGACAGTGAACACTGAAGCTTTCTTT. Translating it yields CASSQAETVNTEAFF.

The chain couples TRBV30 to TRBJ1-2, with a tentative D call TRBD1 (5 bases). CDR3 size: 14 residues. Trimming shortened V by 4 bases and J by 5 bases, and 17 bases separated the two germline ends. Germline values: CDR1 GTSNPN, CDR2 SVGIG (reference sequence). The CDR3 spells CAWTRKGQGYGYTF. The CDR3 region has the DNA TGTGCCTGGACCCGAAAGGGCCAGGGATATGGCTACACCTTC. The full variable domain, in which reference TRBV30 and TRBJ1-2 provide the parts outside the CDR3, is SQTIHQWPATLVQPVGSPLSLECTVEGTSNPNLYWYRQAAGRGLQLLFYSVGIGQISSEVPQNLSASRPQDRQFILSSKKLLLSDSGFYLCAWTRKGQGYGYTFGSGTRLTVV.

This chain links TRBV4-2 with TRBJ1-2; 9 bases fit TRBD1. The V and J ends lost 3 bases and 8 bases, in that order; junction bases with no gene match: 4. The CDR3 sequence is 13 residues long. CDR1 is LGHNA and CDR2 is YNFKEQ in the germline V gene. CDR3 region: CASSQQDRGGYTF. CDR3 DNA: TGTGCCAGCAGCCAGCAGGACAGGGGCGGCTACACCTTC.

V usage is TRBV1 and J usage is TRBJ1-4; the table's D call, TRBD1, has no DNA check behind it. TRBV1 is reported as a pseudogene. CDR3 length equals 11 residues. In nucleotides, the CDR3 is TGCACCAGCAGTCAGAATGAAAAACTGTTTTTT. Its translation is CTSSQNEKLFF.

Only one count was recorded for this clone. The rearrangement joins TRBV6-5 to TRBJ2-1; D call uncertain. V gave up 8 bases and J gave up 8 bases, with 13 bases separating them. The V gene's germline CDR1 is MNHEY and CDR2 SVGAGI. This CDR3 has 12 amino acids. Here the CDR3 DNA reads TGTGCCAGCCAGAGCCCCCCCCATGAGCAGTTCTTC. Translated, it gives CASQSPPHEQFF.

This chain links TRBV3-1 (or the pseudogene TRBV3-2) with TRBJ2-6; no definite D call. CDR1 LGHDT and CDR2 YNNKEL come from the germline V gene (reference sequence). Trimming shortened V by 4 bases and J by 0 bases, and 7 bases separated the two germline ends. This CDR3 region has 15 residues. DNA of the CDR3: TGTGCCAGCAGCCTTCGCCGCTCTGGGGCCAACGTCCTGACTTTC. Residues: CASSLRRSGANVLTF.